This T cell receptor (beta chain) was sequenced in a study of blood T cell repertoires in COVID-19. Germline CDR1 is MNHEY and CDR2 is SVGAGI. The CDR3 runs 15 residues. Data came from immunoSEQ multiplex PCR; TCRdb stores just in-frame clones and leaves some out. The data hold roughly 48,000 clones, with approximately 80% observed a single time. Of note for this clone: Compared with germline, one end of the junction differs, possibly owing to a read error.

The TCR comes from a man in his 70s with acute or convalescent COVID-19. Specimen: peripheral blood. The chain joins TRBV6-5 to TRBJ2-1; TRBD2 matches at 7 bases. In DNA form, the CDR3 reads TGTGCCAGCAGTCACTCTTACCAAGCGGGGAATGAGCAGTTCTTC. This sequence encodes CASSHSYQAGNEQFF.